Each of the 9 T cell receptor beta chains below was sequenced from the same sample in a study of cytomegalovirus exposure and HLA in healthy donors. The PCR made use of 60 Vbeta and 13 Jbeta primers. Here immunoSEQ multiplex PCR was the method, and the copy in TCRdb shows in-frame clones only, minus some. This repertoire comprises about 48,000 clones; its ten largest clones make up about 6%. The sequencing sample was made of PBMCs. The receptors here all came from a male donor in good health and CMV-seropositive.

CDR3 sequence reads: CINRDREKETQYF. CDR3 DNA sequence: TGTATTAATAGGGACAGGGAAAAAGAGACCCAGTACTTC. The chain links TRBV6-5 to TRBJ2-5; 9 bases map to TRBD1. Germline CDR1 MNHEY, CDR2 SVGAGI. This CDR3 region has 13 residues.

The genes are TRBV5-1 and TRBJ2-6; D is possibly TRBD2 (6 bases). From germline, CDR1 is SGHRS and CDR2 YFSETQ. The CDR3 is made up of 15 amino acids. The germline V and J ends were trimmed by 4 bases and 2 bases, with 10 bases remaining between them. The CDR3 bases are TGCGCCAGCAGCCCCTCGGGGGCTGGGGCCAACGTCCTGACTTTC. This gives the protein CASSPSGAGANVLTF.

The rearrangement links TRBV19 to TRBJ2-7, with TRBD1 matching 8 bases. Germline CDR1 is LNHDA and CDR2 is SQIVND (reference sequence). V was clipped by 6 bases and J by 4 bases; unmatched bases: 8. The CDR3 runs 14 residues. As DNA, the CDR3 is TGTGCCAGTAGACCAGGACAGGGTTCGTACGAGCAGTACTTC. Its protein product is CASRPGQGSYEQYF.

The chain couples TRBV2 to TRBJ2-3, with D uncertain. The length of the CDR3 is 14 residues. Germline values: CDR1 SNHLY, CDR2 FYNNEI. The ends were cut back, 5 bases at V and 1 base at J, with 10 bases in the middle. CDR3: CASSWNTGTDTQYF. CDR3 DNA sequence: TGTGCCAGCAGTTGGAATACAGGCACAGATACGCAGTATTTT.

V usage is TRBV5-4 and J usage is TRBJ2-6, with D unresolved. The germline V gene has CDR1 SGHNT and CDR2 YYREEE (reference sequence). The length of the CDR3 is 13 residues. Trimming removed 6 bases from V and 1 base from J, with 5 bases in between. The CDR3 nucleotides are TGTGCCAGCACCGTTTCTGGGGCCAACGTCCTGACTTTC. Protein sequence: CASTVSGANVLTF.

In the case of this clone: The CDR3 does not close with the conserved phenylalanine or tryptophan, likely indicating a read error. No DNA is shown, since the ends of the CDR3 on it are uncertain; the CDR3 is the one TCRdb lists. The gene calls are TRBV5-6 and TRBJ2-6; the D call in the table, TRBD1, was not verified against the DNA. From its first to its last residue, the CDR3 has 13 amino acids. CDR1 and CDR2 (germline): SGHDT, YYEEEE. CDR3 amino acids: CASSLVPGGALMV.

The chain combines TRBV5-4 with TRBJ1-5, with no clear D. CDR1 is SGHNT, CDR2 YYREEE, per germline (reference sequence). V dropped 0 bases and J dropped 4 bases, with 11 bases sitting between them. The length of the CDR3 is 15 residues. The CDR3 DNA is TGTGCCAGCAGCTTGGATATGCAGGTGAATCAGCCCCAGCATTTT. Translated, it gives CASSLDMQVNQPQHF.

This chain joins TRBV7-3 and TRBJ1-5; tentatively, D is TRBD1 (6 bases). Germline V CDR1 and CDR2: SGHTA, FQGTGA. V was clipped by 7 bases and J by 6 bases, with 19 bases between them. This CDR3 spans 15 amino acids. The CDR3, as DNA: TGTGCCAGCACCCTCCCGGCGGGGGGCAGTCAGCCCCAGCATTTT. Protein: CASTLPAGGSQPQHF.

The CDR3 bases are TGTGCCAGCAGCTTGGCAGGGGTTGACGAGCAGTACTTC. It yields the protein CASSLAGVDEQYF. The J gene is TRBJ2-7, the V gene TRBV5-6; D is perhaps TRBD1 (6 bases). The CDR3 loop spans 13 amino acids. Germline V CDR1 and CDR2: SGHDT, YYEEEE. The germline V and J ends were trimmed by 0 bases and 5 bases, with 9 bases remaining between them.